This is a list of T cell receptor beta chains from one sample in a study of blood T cells in healthy people across ages. TCRdb passed the 5' RACE reads through MiXCR, listing each CDR3 protein once. The table has around 1.5 million distinct CDR3 sequences, approximately 59% seen once. Sequencing used blood. The receptors were sampled from a young man in good health. CDR3s include the opening cysteine and the closing phenylalanine or tryptophan. A D gene is named only where the DNA matches it firmly. Expanded clones get a size class; other rows say once, few or many, or leave the size out.

D: -; J: TRBJ1-1; size: -; V: TRBV4-1; CDR3: CASSQGNNEAFF; DNA: TGCGCCAGCAGCCAGGGGAACAATGAAGCTTTCTTT
D: TRBD2; J: TRBJ2-7; size: -; V: TRBV27; CDR3: CASRLTSGAYNEQYF; DNA: TGTGCCAGCAGGCTTACTAGCGGGGCTTACAATGAGCAGTACTTC
D: -; J: TRBJ2-4; size: -; V: TRBV6-6; CDR3: CASSSTRGQYF; DNA: TGTGCCAGCAGTTCCACGAGGGGGCAGTACTTC
D: -; J: TRBJ2-2; size: -; V: TRBV4-1; CDR3: CASSQGAGGPLNTGELFF; DNA: TGCGCCAGCAGCCAAGGGGCAGGCGGACCCTTGAACACCGGGGAGCTGTTTTTT
D: TRBD1; J: TRBJ1-5; size: -; V: TRBV4-3; CDR3: CASSQHLDRGGNSNQPQHF; DNA: TGCGCCAGCAGCCAACACTTGGACAGGGGGGGAAATAGCAATCAGCCCCAGCATTTT
D: -; J: TRBJ2-5; size: -; V: TRBV13; CDR3: CASSTSRPGTQYF; DNA: TGTGCCAGCAGCACCTCGAGGCCGGGGACCCAGTACTTC
D: -; J: TRBJ2-7; size: few; V: TRBV4-2; CDR3: CASSQDRVFEQYF; DNA: TGTGCCAGCAGCCAAGATAGAGTATTCGAGCAGTACTTC
D: TRBD1; J: TRBJ2-3; size: -; V: TRBV18; CDR3: CASRDREILDTQYF; DNA: TGTGCCAGCAGGGACAGGGAGATTCTGGATACGCAGTATTTT
D: TRBD2; J: TRBJ2-7; size: -; V: TRBV5-8; CDR3: CASSLYGTSFREQYF; DNA: TGTGCCAGCAGCTTGTACGGGACTAGCTTTCGCGAGCAGTACTTC
D: -; J: TRBJ2-1; size: -; V: TRBV27; CDR3: CASSFSTWNNEQFF; DNA: TGTGCCAGCAGTTTTAGTACCTGGAACAATGAGCAGTTCTTC
D: TRBD1; J: TRBJ2-6; size: -; V: TRBV12-3/TRBV12-4; CDR3: CASSHSLTGADSGANVLTF; DNA: TGTGCCAGCAGCCACTCTCTCACAGGGGCCGACTCTGGGGCCAACGTCCTGACTTTC
D: TRBD1; J: TRBJ1-2; size: -; V: TRBV6-5; CDR3: CASSSGGIRGYTF; DNA: TGTGCCAGCAGTTCAGGGGGCATTAGGGGCTACACCTTC
D: -; J: TRBJ2-5; size: -; V: TRBV5-5; CDR3: CASSPGPDSILETQYF; DNA: TGTGCCAGCAGCCCGGGACCGGACAGTATCTTGGAGACCCAGTACTTC
D: -; J: TRBJ1-2; size: once; V: TRBV12-3/TRBV12-4; CDR3: CASSPTEENYGYTF; DNA: TGTGCCAGCAGTCCCACAGAGGAGAACTATGGCTACACCTTC
D: -; J: TRBJ1-1; size: -; V: TRBV27; CDR3: CASSVMVNTEAFF; DNA: TGTGCCAGCAGTGTAATGGTGAACACTGAAGCTTTCTTT
D: -; J: TRBJ1-2; size: -; V: TRBV29-1; CDR3: CSTIEVGETGYTF; DNA: TGCAGCACGATAGAGGTGGGGGAGACTGGCTACACCTTC
D: TRBD2; J: TRBJ2-5; size: -; V: TRBV4-1; CDR3: CASSRRTSGGNQTQYF; DNA: TGCGCCAGCAGTCGTCGGACTAGCGGGGGTAATCAGACCCAGTACTTC
D: TRBD1; J: TRBJ2-7; size: few; V: TRBV5-1; CDR3: CASSPTGTGPIEQYF; DNA: TGCGCCAGCAGCCCAACCGGGACAGGGCCCATCGAGCAGTACTTC
D: -; J: TRBJ2-7; size: -; V: TRBV20-1; CDR3: CSASPGPTYEQYF; DNA: TGCAGTGCCAGCCCCGGACCCACCTACGAGCAGTACTTC
D: TRBD1; J: TRBJ2-1; size: once; V: TRBV12-3/TRBV12-4; CDR3: CASSVYSGTDPNEQFF; DNA: TGTGCCAGCAGTGTTTATTCCGGGACAGACCCCAATGAGCAGTTCTTC
D: -; J: TRBJ2-4; size: -; V: TRBV20-1; CDR3: CSAEVAKNIQYF; DNA: TGCAGTGCTGAGGTAGCCAAAAACATTCAGTACTTC
D: TRBD1; J: TRBJ1-1; size: -; V: TRBV20-1; CDR3: CSASPRDRGLVLGEAFF; DNA: TGCAGTGCTAGCCCCCGGGACAGGGGGCTCGTATTAGGTGAAGCTTTCTTT
D: -; J: TRBJ2-1; size: -; V: TRBV6-2/TRBV6-3; CDR3: CASSYPMGQLLNNEQFF; DNA: TGTGCCAGCAGTTACCCAATGGGGCAGTTGCTTAACAATGAGCAGTTCTTC
D: TRBD2; J: TRBJ2-3; size: few; V: TRBV7-2; CDR3: CASSPLVGTSSTDTQYF; DNA: TGTGCCAGCAGCCCCTTAGTCGGGACTAGCAGCACAGATACGCAGTATTTT
D: -; J: TRBJ2-1; size: many; V: TRBV29-1; CDR3: CSVGQYNEQFF; DNA: TGCAGCGTTGGACAGTACAATGAGCAGTTCTTC
D: TRBD2; J: TRBJ2-1; size: -; V: TRBV14; CDR3: CASSQDLAGAQFF; DNA: TGTGCCAGCAGCCAGGATCTAGCGGGAGCACAGTTCTTC
D: TRBD2; J: TRBJ2-5; size: -; V: TRBV6-5; CDR3: CASSPGSSGAQETQYF; DNA: TGTGCCAGCAGTCCAGGGAGTAGCGGGGCGCAAGAGACCCAGTACTTC
D: -; J: TRBJ2-3; size: few; V: TRBV18; CDR3: CASSPVEQDTQYF; DNA: TGTGCCAGCTCACCGGTCGAGCAAGATACGCAGTATTTT
D: -; J: TRBJ2-1; size: few; V: TRBV7-2; CDR3: CASSLEAEGEQFF; DNA: TGTGCCAGCAGCTTAGAGGCAGAAGGGGAGCAGTTCTTC
D: -; J: TRBJ2-7; size: -; V: TRBV2; CDR3: CASTAGTYNEQYF; DNA: TGTGCCAGCACGGCTGGGACCTACAATGAGCAGTACTTC
D: TRBD1; J: TRBJ1-4; size: -; V: TRBV9; CDR3: CASSVTGGREKLFF; DNA: TGTGCCAGCAGCGTGACAGGGGGTAGGGAAAAACTGTTTTTT
D: -; J: TRBJ1-4; size: few; V: TRBV12-3/TRBV12-4; CDR3: CASSHRERGNEKLFF; DNA: TGTGCCAGCAGTCACAGGGAAAGGGGGAATGAAAAACTGTTTTTT
D: -; J: TRBJ2-3; size: few; V: TRBV7-2; CDR3: CASSPHSPDTQYF; DNA: TGTGCCAGCAGCCCCCATTCCCCAGATACGCAGTATTTT
D: TRBD2; J: TRBJ2-1; size: -; V: TRBV4-1; CDR3: CASSQEGTSVYNEQFF; DNA: TGCGCCAGCAGCCAAGAGGGGACTAGCGTCTACAATGAGCAGTTCTTC
D: -; J: TRBJ2-7; size: -; V: TRBV29-1; CDR3: CSVEVGGSYEQYF; DNA: TGCAGCGTTGAAGTGGGGGGTTCCTACGAGCAGTACTTC
D: -; J: TRBJ2-5; size: few; V: TRBV27; CDR3: CASSFYPPKRTQETQYF; DNA: TGTGCCAGCAGTTTCTACCCGCCCAAGCGGACGCAAGAGACCCAGTACTTC
D: -; J: TRBJ2-7; size: -; V: TRBV24-1; CDR3: CATSDCWRWWLLRYEQYF; DNA: TGTGCCACCAGTGATTGTTGGCGTTGGTGGCTTCTCCGCTACGAGCAGTACTTC